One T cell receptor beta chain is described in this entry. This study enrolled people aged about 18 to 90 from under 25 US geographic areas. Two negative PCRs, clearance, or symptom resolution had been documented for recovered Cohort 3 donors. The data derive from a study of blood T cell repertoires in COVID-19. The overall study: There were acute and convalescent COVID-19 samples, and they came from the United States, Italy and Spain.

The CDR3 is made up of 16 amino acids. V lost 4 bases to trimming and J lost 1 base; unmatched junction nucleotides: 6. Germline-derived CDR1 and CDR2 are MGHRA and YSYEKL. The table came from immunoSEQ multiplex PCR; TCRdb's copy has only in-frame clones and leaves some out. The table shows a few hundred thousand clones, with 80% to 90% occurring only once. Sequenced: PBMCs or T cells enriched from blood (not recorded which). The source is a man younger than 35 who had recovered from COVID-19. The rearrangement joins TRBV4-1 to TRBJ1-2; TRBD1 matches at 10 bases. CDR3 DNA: TGCGCCAGCAGCCGGGTAGGGACAGGGGTTAACTATGGCTACACCTTC. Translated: CASSRVGTGVNYGYTF.